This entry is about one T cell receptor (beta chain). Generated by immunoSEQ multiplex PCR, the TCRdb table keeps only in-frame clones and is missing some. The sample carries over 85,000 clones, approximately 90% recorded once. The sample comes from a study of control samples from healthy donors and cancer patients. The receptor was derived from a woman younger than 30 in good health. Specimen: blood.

The CDR3 loop is CASKYYTEAFF. Written as DNA, the CDR3 is TGTGCCAGCAAGTATTACACTGAAGCTTTCTTT. The genes are TRBV28 and TRBJ1-1; D not resolved. V lost 7 bases and J 3 bases, leaving 6 bases between the germline ends. This CDR3 is 11 amino acids long. The germline V gene has CDR1 MDHEN and CDR2 SYDVKM.